This T cell receptor (beta chain) was retrieved from a study of blood T cell repertoires in COVID-19 (TCRdb year 2020). For the study in its entirety: Collaborator samples came from the United States, Italy and Spain and covered acute and convalescent phases of COVID-19. The repertoires were released in a freely available public database intended as a resource for research on the immune response to SARS-CoV-2. The material from the prospective study consisted of cDNA or gDNA derived from T cells, B-cell-depleted T cells, or PBMCs. Nearly every sample came with metadata listing a de-identified subject ID, COVID-19 status, age in years and sex. HLA class I and class II types, where available, came from metadata supplied by the sample provider rather than from assay-based typing. The samples were drawn from two sources: the first 160 participants of the ongoing ImmuneRACE study, and approximately 1,300 subjects contributed by 6 global collaborators. Subjects who had been exposed to COVID-19, were actively infected with it, or had recovered from it provided the deeply sampled blood TCRbeta repertoires that made up the dataset. What the authors observed across the whole study: The amount of clinical and demographic metadata varied by source and participant and was provided uncurated.

In the germline V gene, CDR1 corresponds to SGDLS and CDR2 to YYNGEE. From cysteine to phenylalanine, the CDR3 is 15 amino acids long. The read is trimmed to its CDR3 DNA, 45 bases read in frame from base 1. Germline trimming amounts to 4 bases on V and 6 bases on J, with 7 as the count of junction bases outside the gene matches. This clone showed up just once. Its antigen is not yet known. No much larger clone is present one base from it, and per-base qualities are unavailable. Participants in the prospective study were enrolled through a virtual design, were aged about 18 to 90 years, and lived in roughly 24 United States geographic areas. In the prospective study, cohorts were assigned on the basis of participant-reported clinical history obtained from a screening survey and a study questionnaire. ImmuneRACE Cohort 3 recovered participants were defined by two consecutive negative NP/OP PCR tests, healthcare professional clearance, or symptom resolution. Mobile phlebotomists in the prospective study collected whole blood, serum and a nasopharyngeal or oropharyngeal swab from every participant. Over a roughly two-month period, participants in the prospective study had the option of providing additional blood draws and questionnaires. Prospective study blood samples were shipped either frozen or at room temperature before DNA extraction.

The immunoSEQ Assay, a bias-controlled multiplex PCR, was used to amplify TCRbeta CDR3 regions from genomic DNA. As for how the authors treated the data: Nucleated cell counts per sample were estimated from amplification of reference gene primers within the assay. To quantify the absolute abundance of each unique TCRbeta CDR3 rearrangement, sequence reads were collapsed and filtered. For each sample, productive Simpson clonality was calculated as the square root of Simpson's diversity index over productive rearrangements. Drawn from immuneACCESS, this table holds only the in-frame rearrangements with V and J called that TCRdb kept. Clones are partly lost; checked studies trace under half to an unresolved V gene and leave the rest unexplained. From that table come the V and J calls and clone size; the DNA was used to work out D and trimming. The table for this sample lists under 500,000 clones; over 75% of them were counted only once. The ten top clones hold roughly 1.1% of the sample.

This chain is built from TRBV9 and TRBJ1-6, and TRBD1 aligns with 7 junction nucleotides. The sequence came from a man in his thirties or forties who had recovered from COVID-19. Sequencing input: PBMCs or T cells enriched from blood (not recorded which). The CDR3 is CASSLEDRVNSPLHF. In nucleotide form, the sequence is TGTGCCAGCAGCCTTGAAGACAGGGTTAATTCACCCCTCCACTTT.